This T cell receptor beta chain was sequenced during a study of regulatory and conventional T cells in RAG deficiency. Deletions cut 1 base from V and 9 bases from J, with 11 bases between. Per germline, CDR1 SGHRS and CDR2 YFSETQ. CDR3 size: 13 residues. Genomic DNA came from blood regulatory T cells gated CD4+ CD25-high CD127-low. Of note for this clone: Its target is not known.

Sequencing used immunoSEQ multiplex PCR; TCRdb keeps in-frame clones, though not all of them. The sample holds 8,000 or so clones, under 95% seen once. Whole-study findings and limits: Shorter CDR3s in all patient subsets; >90% Treg-Tconv overlap in Omenn. RAG-deficient patients showed markedly lower Shannon entropy and higher Simpson indices than control T-cell subsets. Sorted Omenn CD25-high CD127-low cells may not be bona fide Tregs.

This same sample was also part of a study on regulatory T cells. From that report: Primers: 52 TRBV forward and 13 TRBJ reverse. Patient repertoires had restricted TRB V-J pairs and skewed V and J usage, most in Tregs.

The receptor was derived from a human donor in good health. Specimen: CD127- CD25+ CD4+ Tregs sorted from blood. The chain carries TRBV5-1 and TRBJ1-5, with a weak D call TRBD1 (6 bases). CDR3 protein: CASSLLQGWPQHF. The CDR3, as DNA: TGCGCCAGCAGCTTGCTACAGGGCTGGCCCCAGCATTTT.